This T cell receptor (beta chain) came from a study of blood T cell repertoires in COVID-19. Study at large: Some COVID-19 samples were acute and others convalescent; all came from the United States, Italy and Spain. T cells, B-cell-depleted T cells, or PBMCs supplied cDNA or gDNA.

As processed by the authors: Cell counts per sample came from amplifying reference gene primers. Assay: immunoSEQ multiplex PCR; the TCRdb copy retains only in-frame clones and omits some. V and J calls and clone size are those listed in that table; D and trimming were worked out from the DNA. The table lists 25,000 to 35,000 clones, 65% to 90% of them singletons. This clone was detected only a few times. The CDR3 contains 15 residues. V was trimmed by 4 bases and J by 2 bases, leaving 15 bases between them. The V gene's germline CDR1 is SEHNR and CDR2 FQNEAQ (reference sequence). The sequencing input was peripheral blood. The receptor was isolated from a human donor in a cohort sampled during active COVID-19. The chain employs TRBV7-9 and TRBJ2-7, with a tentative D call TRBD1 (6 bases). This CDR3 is CASSSNRDTTYEQYF. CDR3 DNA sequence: TGTGCCAGCAGCTCGAACCGGGACACCACCTACGAGCAGTACTTC.